This T cell receptor beta chain was identified in a study of blood T cell repertoires in COVID-19. Study context: Spain, Italy and the United States supplied samples that represented acute and convalescent COVID-19. PBMCs, B-cell-depleted T cells, or T cells provided the cDNA or gDNA that made up the material.

Clones were sequenced by immunoSEQ multiplex PCR, and TCRdb holds only the in-frame ones, with some missing. The table has about 57,000 clones, 88% seen once. Germline V gene sequence: CDR1 MNHEY, CDR2 SVGEGT. V dropped 6 bases and J dropped 0; count of bases not matched to a gene: 5. CDR3 length: 15 amino acids. The gene calls are TRBV6-2 or TRBV6-3 and TRBJ1-5, with 7 nucleotides matching TRBD1. Sequencing was carried out using peripheral blood. This receptor was taken from a human donor in a cohort sampled during active COVID-19. CDR3 coding DNA: TGTGCCAGCAGCCCGGGACAGATTAGCAATCAGCCCCAGCATTTT. It encodes CASSPGQISNQPQHF.